This T cell receptor (beta chain) was recorded in a study of shared clonotypes between healthy human individuals. The study's findings and limits: Naive CD4 clonotypes overlapped across a few donors at around 5%. Large depth notwithstanding, sorted-subset sequencing proved incomplete by rarefaction.

V was trimmed by 2 bases and J by 6 bases, leaving 17 bases between them. The CDR3 length is 16 residues. Germline lookup yields CDR1 SGHTA and CDR2 FQGNSA. In the CD4+ fraction, cells were divided into CD45RA+ naive and CD45RA-negative memory subsets. In the case of this clone: What it binds is unknown.

Sorted-subset replicate PCRs used around 200 ng of genomic DNA. This amount corresponded to about 30,000 T cell genomes. Repertoires were generated with immunoSEQ multiplex PCR, while TCRdb's copy carries only in-frame clones and drops some. The data contain 730,000 or so clones, about two thirds of them singletons. Source material: memory CD4+ T cells sorted from blood. This sample's subset: CD45RA-negative fraction. The chain joins TRBV7-2 to TRBJ2-1; D perhaps matches TRBD1 (5 bases). The clonotype comes from a woman aged 25 to 45 in good health. Here the CDR3 reads CASSLSGALSFNEQFF. CDR3 DNA sequence: TGTGCCAGCAGCTTATCTGGGGCCCTTAGTTTCAATGAGCAGTTCTTC. The full variable domain, rest sourced from reference TRBV7-2 and TRBJ2-1, is GAGVSQSPSNKVTEKGKDVELRCDPISGHTALYWYRQSLGQGLEFLIYFQGNSAPDKSGLPSDRFSAERTGGSVSTLTIQRTQQEDSAVYLCASSLSGALSFNEQFFGPGTRLTVL.